A selection of T cell receptor beta chains follows, all from one sample in a study of ipilimumab plus nivolumab after autologous stem cell transplantation. Data came from immunoSEQ multiplex PCR; TCRdb stores just in-frame clones and leaves some out. Of 15,000 to 20,000 clones detected, about four fifths appear once; the ten largest clones hold around 7%. Here the sequenced sample was PBMCs, taken in a trial of ipilimumab plus nivolumab as post-transplant consolidation. The receptors derive from a male donor with diffuse large B-cell lymphoma. CDR3s include the opening cysteine and the closing phenylalanine or tryptophan. D genes are given only for firm matches. Clone size, where shown, is once, few, many, or a class for clones that have expanded.

j_call: TRBJ2-1
d_call: -
clone_size: -
v_call: TRBV5-1
cdr3_nt: TGCGCCAGCAGCTTGGTACCAGGGAATAATGAGCAGTTCTTC
cdr3_aa: CASSLVPGNNEQFF

j_call: TRBJ2-1
d_call: -
clone_size: -
v_call: TRBV14
cdr3_nt: TGTGCCAGCAGCAAAGAGATGTATGAGCAGTTCTTC
cdr3_aa: CASSKEMYEQFF

j_call: TRBJ1-5
d_call: -
clone_size: -
v_call: TRBV9
cdr3_nt: TGTGCCAGCAGCAAGGGAGGGGATCATAGCAATCAGCCCCAGCATTTT
cdr3_aa: CASSKGGDHSNQPQHF

j_call: TRBJ1-5
d_call: -
clone_size: -
v_call: TRBV2
cdr3_nt: TGTGCCAGCAGTGTTTATGGTAATCAGCCCCAGCATTTT
cdr3_aa: CASSVYGNQPQHF

j_call: TRBJ1-3
d_call: -
clone_size: few
v_call: TRBV5-1
cdr3_nt: TGCGCCAGCAGCTTGAACCTCAACTTAGACACCATATATTTT
cdr3_aa: CASSLNLNLDTIYF

j_call: TRBJ1-5
d_call: TRBD1
clone_size: once
v_call: TRBV2
cdr3_nt: TGTGCCAGTAGCCGGGACAGGGGGTCCAATCAGCCCCAGCATTTT
cdr3_aa: CASSRDRGSNQPQHF

j_call: TRBJ2-7
d_call: -
clone_size: -
v_call: TRBV5-5
cdr3_nt: TGTGCCAGCAGCTTGGTCGGCAGGGCAAGCGAGCAGTACTTC
cdr3_aa: CASSLVGRASEQYF

j_call: TRBJ1-3
d_call: -
clone_size: once
v_call: TRBV9
cdr3_nt: TGTGCCAGCAGCGTAGGACAGTACTCAGGAATATATTTT
cdr3_aa: CASSVGQYSGIYF

j_call: TRBJ2-3
d_call: TRBD2
clone_size: -
v_call: TRBV5-1
cdr3_nt: TGCGCCAGCAGCAGCGGGGGGCGCGGCACAGATACGCAGTATTTT
cdr3_aa: CASSSGGRGTDTQYF

j_call: TRBJ1-1
d_call: -
clone_size: -
v_call: TRBV6-6
cdr3_nt: TGTGCCAGCAGTTACACAGTGAACACTGAAGCTTTCTTT
cdr3_aa: CASSYTVNTEAFF

j_call: TRBJ1-2
d_call: -
clone_size: -
v_call: TRBV7-9
cdr3_nt: TGTGCCAGCAGGCGGACGGATAACTATGGCTACACCTTC
cdr3_aa: CASRRTDNYGYTF

j_call: TRBJ2-3
d_call: -
clone_size: -
v_call: TRBV19
cdr3_nt: TGTGCCAGTAAGAGAGGGACGTCGATCCCAGATACGCAGTATTTT
cdr3_aa: CASKRGTSIPDTQYF

j_call: TRBJ2-7
d_call: TRBD2
clone_size: few
v_call: TRBV6-5
cdr3_nt: TGTGCCAGCAGTTCACTAGCGGGTTACTCCTACGAGCAGTACTTC
cdr3_aa: CASSSLAGYSYEQYF

j_call: TRBJ2-3
d_call: TRBD1
clone_size: -
v_call: TRBV6-5
cdr3_nt: TGTGCCAGCAGTTACCGGACAGGGGGCAAGGATACGCAGTATTTT
cdr3_aa: CASSYRTGGKDTQYF

j_call: TRBJ1-1
d_call: TRBD1
clone_size: -
v_call: TRBV5-1
cdr3_nt: TGCGCCAGCAGCACCTCCGGGACAGGGGGCACTGAAGCTTTCTTT
cdr3_aa: CASSTSGTGGTEAFF

j_call: TRBJ1-4
d_call: TRBD1
clone_size: few
v_call: TRBV6-1
cdr3_nt: TGTGCCAGCAGTGAGGGGACAGCTAATGAAAAACTGTTTTTT
cdr3_aa: CASSEGTANEKLFF

j_call: TRBJ1-3
d_call: -
clone_size: few
v_call: TRBV4-2
cdr3_nt: TGTGCCAGCAGCCAGTCCCCAGGGGGAAACACCATATATTTT
cdr3_aa: CASSQSPGGNTIYF

j_call: TRBJ2-1
d_call: -
clone_size: -
v_call: TRBV2
cdr3_nt: TGTGCCAGCAATCCATCATTCGTGGGGCCAGAGAGCTCCTACAATGAGCAGTTCTTC
cdr3_aa: CASNPSFVGPESSYNEQFF

j_call: TRBJ2-3
d_call: -
clone_size: -
v_call: TRBV7-3
cdr3_nt: TGTGCCAGCAGCTCCCAACAAGCAGATACGCAGTATTTT
cdr3_aa: CASSSQQADTQYF

j_call: TRBJ1-5
d_call: TRBD1
clone_size: -
v_call: TRBV4-3
cdr3_nt: TGCGCCAGCAGCCAAGGGACAGGTTTCAATCAGCCCCAGCATTTT
cdr3_aa: CASSQGTGFNQPQHF

j_call: TRBJ1-4
d_call: -
clone_size: -
v_call: TRBV18
cdr3_nt: TGTGCCAGCTCAAGCCCAGGGGCAACTAATGAAAAACTGTTTTTT
cdr3_aa: CASSSPGATNEKLFF

j_call: TRBJ2-5
d_call: TRBD2
clone_size: -
v_call: TRBV5-1
cdr3_nt: TGCGCCAGCGCAGAGTTAGCGGGGCTCCAAGAGACCCAGTACTTC
cdr3_aa: CASAELAGLQETQYF

j_call: TRBJ1-1
d_call: -
clone_size: -
v_call: TRBV6-5
cdr3_nt: TGTGCCAGCAGTTACGGCCTAGGGAGGAACACTGAAGCTTTCTTT
cdr3_aa: CASSYGLGRNTEAFF

j_call: TRBJ2-3
d_call: -
clone_size: -
v_call: TRBV7-9
cdr3_nt: TGTGCCAGCAGCTCCGGGGACCGTTCCACAGATACGCAGTATTTT
cdr3_aa: CASSSGDRSTDTQYF

j_call: TRBJ1-1
d_call: -
clone_size: -
v_call: TRBV2
cdr3_nt: TGTGCCAGCGATCTAGGTCTGCTTGAAGCTTTCTTT
cdr3_aa: CASDLGLLEAFF

j_call: TRBJ1-4
d_call: -
clone_size: -
v_call: TRBV7-2
cdr3_nt: TGTGCCAGCAGCCGTGTGAGGGGGACTAATGAAAAACTGTTTTTT
cdr3_aa: CASSRVRGTNEKLFF